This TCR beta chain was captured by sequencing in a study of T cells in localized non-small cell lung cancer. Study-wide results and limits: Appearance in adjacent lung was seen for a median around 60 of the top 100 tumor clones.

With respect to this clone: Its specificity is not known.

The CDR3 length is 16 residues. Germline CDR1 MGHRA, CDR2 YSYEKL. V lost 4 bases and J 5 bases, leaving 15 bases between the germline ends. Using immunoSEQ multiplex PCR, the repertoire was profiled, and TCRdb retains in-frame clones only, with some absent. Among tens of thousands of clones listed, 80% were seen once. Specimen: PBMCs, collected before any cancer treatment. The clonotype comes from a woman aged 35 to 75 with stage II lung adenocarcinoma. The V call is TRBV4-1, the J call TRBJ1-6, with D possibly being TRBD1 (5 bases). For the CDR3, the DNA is TGCGCCAGCAGCCCCCTCCGGGGGGAAAATAATTCACCCCTCCACTTT. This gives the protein CASSPLRGENNSPLHF.